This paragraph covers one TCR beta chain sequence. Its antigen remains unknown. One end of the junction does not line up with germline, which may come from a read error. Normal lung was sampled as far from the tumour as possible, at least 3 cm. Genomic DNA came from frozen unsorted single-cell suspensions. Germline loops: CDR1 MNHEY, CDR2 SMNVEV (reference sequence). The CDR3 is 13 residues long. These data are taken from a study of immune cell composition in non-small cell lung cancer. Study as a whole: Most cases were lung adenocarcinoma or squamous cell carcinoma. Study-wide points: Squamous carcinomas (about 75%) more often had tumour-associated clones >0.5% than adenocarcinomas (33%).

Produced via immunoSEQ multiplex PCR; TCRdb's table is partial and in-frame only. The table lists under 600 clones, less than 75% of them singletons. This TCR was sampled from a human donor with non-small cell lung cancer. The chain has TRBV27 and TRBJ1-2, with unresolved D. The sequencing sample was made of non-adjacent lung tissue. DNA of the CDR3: TGTGCCATCAGTGACGGCCTGCACTATGGCTACACCTTC. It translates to CAISDGLHYGYTF.